Listed here is a single T cell receptor (beta chain). No antigen is known for it. Libraries of bulk TCR were made by previously described methods (with listed TCR primers). Using its own MiXCR run on the PCR reads, TCRdb lists one record per CDR3 protein. Among a few hundred thousand distinct CDR3 sequences, about 22% were seen once, and the ten largest hold 0.7% to 1%. This record belongs to a study of molecular identifiers for immune sequencing clone quantification. Input for naive CD8 libraries was roughly 20,000 to 1,000,000 sorted cells; the RNA fraction used was 10%, 30% or 50%. V was trimmed by 6 bases and J by 0 bases, leaving 16 bases between them. This CDR3 spans 15 amino acids. CDR1 and CDR2 (germline): SGHRS, YFSETQ. General observations from the study: Reports indicate spiked Jurkat TCR RNA from one cell could be found among roughly 950,000 naive cells.

The receptor's source is a human donor in good health. Some libraries in this study had Jurkat cell RNA spiked in. The sequenced sample was naive CD8+ T cells from blood, with Jurkat cell RNA spiked in. Subset given: FACS-sorted CD8+CD4-CCR7+CD45RA+ naive T cells. The gene calls are TRBV5-1 and TRBJ2-7, with D maybe TRBD1 (5 bases). The DNA for the CDR3 is TGCGCCAGCAATTCAGGGCACCAACTCTCCTACGAGCAGTACTTC. Its protein product is CASNSGHQLSYEQYF.